One and the same sample provided the 19 T cell receptor beta chains below, sequenced in a study of T cells in Graves' hyperthyroidism and ophthalmopathy. RNA transcripts were the template for amplifying TCR beta CDR3 regions. The primer set for the first-round RT-PCR of the TCR CDR3 was HTBI. Each CDR3 protein is one row after TCRdb ran MiXCR on the multiplex PCR reads. In the table there are 550,000 to 850,000 distinct CDR3 sequences, over 15% of which are singletons. The specimen was blood. The receptors shown here come from a woman aged 45-65 years with Graves' hyperthyroidism that later progressed to Graves' ophthalmopathy.

The rearrangement joins TRBV20-1 to TRBJ2-5; D is unclear. The germline CDR1 and CDR2 sequences are DFQATT and SNEGSKA (reference sequence). The V end lost 1 base, the J end lost 3 bases, and 15 bases lay between the germline ends. This CDR3 region has 15 residues. The CDR3 here is CSARAPPPPEETQYF. CDR3 bases: TGCAGTGCTAGAGCCCCCCCACCCCCGGAAGAGACCCAGTACTTC.

This clonotype was observed at least ten times. This sequence joins TRBV3-1 and TRBJ2-2; D ambiguous. This CDR3 comprises 14 residues. V lost 4 bases and J lost 4, with 10 bases in between. Germline-derived CDR1 and CDR2 are LGHDT and YNNKEL (reference sequence). CDR3 nucleotide sequence: TGTGCCAGCAGCCCGCAGATTGGCACCGGGGAGCTGTTTTTT. This translates into CASSPQIGTGELFF.

In its sample, this clonotype was seen many times. The CDR3 reads CASSSPTSAPYEQYF. DNA of the CDR3: TGTGCCAGCAGCTCACCGACTAGCGCCCCCTACGAGCAGTACTTC. The rearrangement uses TRBV7-2 and TRBJ2-7; 8 bases fit TRBD2. The germline CDR1 and CDR2 sequences are SGHTA and FQGNSA. The CDR3 has 15 residues. Unmatched junction bases numbered 7, after V lost 4 bases and J lost 2 bases.

This clonotype was counted between two and nine times. Written as DNA, the CDR3 is TGCGCCAGCAGCTCACAAACCGGGACAGTTAATGAAAAACTGTTTTTT. It yields the protein CASSSQTGTVNEKLFF. The V gene is TRBV5-1, the J gene TRBJ1-4, with 7 bases identical to TRBD1. The CDR3 consists of 16 residues. Trimming removed 3 bases from V and 4 bases from J; junction bases left unmatched: 9. Per the germline V gene, CDR1 is SGHRS and CDR2 is YFSETQ. Variable domain in full (rest from reference TRBV5-1 and TRBJ1-4): KAGVTQTPRYLIKTRGQQVTLSCSPISGHRSVSWYQQTPGQGLQFLFEYFSETQRNKGNFPGRFSGRQFSNSRSEMNVSTLELGDSALYLCASSSQTGTVNEKLFFGSGTQLSVL.

This clonotype was seen repeatedly, ten times or more. The chain couples TRBV6-1 to TRBJ1-1; 9 bases match TRBD1. J lost 11 bases, V lost 6 bases, and 1 base had no gene match. Germline values: CDR1 MNHNS, CDR2 SASEGT. This CDR3 contains 10 residues. The CDR3 reads CASRQGAAFF. CDR3 sequence (DNA): TGTGCCAGCAGACAGGGGGCGGCTTTCTTT.

This clonotype appeared a few times. The chain carries TRBV12-5 and TRBJ2-5; TRBD1 matches at 7 bases. CDR1 is LGHNT and CDR2 is FRNRAP in the germline V gene. V dropped 4 bases and J dropped 1; count of bases not matched to a gene: 6. CDR3 length: 15 amino acids. This CDR3 is CASGSLGQFQETQYF. The CDR3 DNA sequence: TGTGCTAGTGGTTCTTTGGGACAGTTCCAAGAGACCCAGTACTTC.

The chain has TRBV6-1 and TRBJ2-1; 14 bases are a match to TRBD2. This CDR3 is 15 amino acids long. Trimming at V came to 5 bases and at J to 5 bases, leaving 2 bases not matched to a gene. The V gene's germline CDR1 is MNHNS and CDR2 SASEGT. CDR3 DNA: TGTGCCAGCAGTTGGACTAGCGGGGGGAACAATGAGCAGTTCTTC. Translating gives CASSWTSGGNNEQFF.

The chain has TRBV10-1 and TRBJ1-6; 11 bases fit TRBD1. Germline values: CDR1 WNHNN, CDR2 SYGVQD (reference sequence). This CDR3 has 16 amino acids. V gave up 5 bases and J gave up 4 bases; unmatched junction bases: 4. The CDR3, as DNA: TGCGCCAGCAGTCCGGGACAGGGGGGATATAATTCACCCCTCCACTTT. Protein: CASSPGQGGYNSPLHF.

In this sample, this clonotype turned up many times. The chain joins TRBV7-2 to TRBJ1-2; D gene uncertain. The CDR3 spans 12 residues. V shed 0 bases and J shed 8 bases, with 7 bases lying between them. CDR1 is SGHTA, CDR2 FQGNSA, per germline. CDR3 DNA: TGTGCCAGCAGCTTAGCAGGGCTGGGCTACACCTTC. Its protein is CASSLAGLGYTF.

This clonotype was seen many times. V and J are TRBV4-2 and TRBJ1-1, with D unresolved. The length of the CDR3 is 14 residues. With 3 bases removed from V and 1 base from J, the gap between germline ends came to 9 bases. Germline values: CDR1 LGHNA, CDR2 YNFKEQ. CDR3 in DNA: TGTGCCAGCAGCCACGTCCCGGGGAACACTGAAGCTTTCTTT. This encodes CASSHVPGNTEAFF.

This clonotype was observed at least ten times. The rearrangement joins TRBV6-2 or TRBV6-3 to TRBJ2-1; 11 bases match TRBD2. V was pared by 2 bases and J by 4 bases, with 7 bases of the junction left unmatched. This CDR3 region has 17 residues. The germline V gene encodes CDR1 MNHEY and CDR2 SVGEGT. CDR3: CASSYRSGTSGYNEQFF. CDR3 bases: TGTGCCAGCAGTTACCGGTCGGGGACTAGCGGATACAATGAGCAGTTCTTC.

The V gene is TRBV7-2, the J gene TRBJ2-2; a possible D gene is TRBD2 (7 bases). Trimming pared 0 bases from V and 7 bases from J, leaving 12 bases between. CDR1 and CDR2 (germline): SGHTA, FQGNSA. The CDR3 spans 15 residues. This CDR3 reads CASSLARGPVGELFF. The CDR3 DNA reads as TGTGCCAGCAGCTTAGCGCGGGGGCCGGTCGGGGAGCTGTTTTTT.

This clonotype was detected many times. The chain links TRBV11-2 to TRBJ2-7; D might be TRBD1 or TRBD2, each matching 5 bases. Germline loops: CDR1 SGHAT, CDR2 FQNNGV. Trimming shortened V by 0 bases and J by 6 bases, and 9 bases separated the two germline ends. The CDR3 runs to 13 residues. The CDR3, as DNA: TGTGCCAGCAGCTTAGACAGGGCGGGCGAGCAGTACTTC. This codes for CASSLDRAGEQYF.

The J gene is TRBJ1-5, the V gene TRBV6-1; D perhaps matches TRBD1 (5 bases). From germline, CDR1 is MNHNS and CDR2 SASEGT. This CDR3 has 17 amino acids. Trimming shortened V by 1 base and J by 1 base, and 14 bases separated the two germline ends. This CDR3 reads CASSEVGGSGSNQPQHF. DNA for the CDR3: TGTGCCAGCAGTGAAGTGGGGGGGAGTGGGAGCAATCAGCCCCAGCATTTT.

The chain couples TRBV27 to TRBJ1-5; the D gene is possibly TRBD1 (5 bases). The CDR3 covers 14 residues. V lost 2 bases to trimming and J lost 6 bases, with 11 bases between them. CDR1 and CDR2 (germline): MNHEY, SMNVEV (reference sequence). CDR3 in amino acids: CASSLQGTGQPQHF. The CDR3 DNA reads TGTGCCAGCAGTTTACAGGGTACTGGTCAGCCCCAGCATTTT.

This clonotype was found many times. CDR3 protein: CAWITGNTIYF. The CDR3 DNA is TGTGCCTGGATCACCGGGAACACCATATATTTT. This rearrangement joins TRBV30 to TRBJ1-3; D uncertain. Germline V gives CDR1 GTSNPN, CDR2 SVGIG (reference sequence). V was trimmed by 4 bases and J by 7 bases, leaving 8 bases between them. This CDR3 has 11 amino acids.

V and J are TRBV7-8 and TRBJ2-4, with 11 bases matching TRBD2. The V gene end was trimmed by 1 base and the J gene end by 13 bases; junction bases not matched to a gene: 12. This CDR3 contains 16 residues. Germline V CDR1 and CDR2: SGHVS, FQNEAQ. DNA for the CDR3: TGTGCCAGCAGCTTAGTTGGTATCGCTAGCGGGGGGCAACAGTACTTC. Translation: CASSLVGIASGGQQYF. Full variable domain (remainder filled in from reference TRBV7-8 and TRBJ2-4): GAGVSQSPRYKVAKRGQDVALRCDPISGHVSLFWYQQALGQGPEFLTYFQNEAQLDKSGLPSDRFFAERPEGSVSTLKIQRTQQEDSAVYLCASSLVGIASGGQQYFGAGTRLSVL.

This sequence joins TRBV2 and TRBJ1-1, with a possible D match to TRBD1 (6 bases). This CDR3 has 16 residues. CDR1 and CDR2 from the germline V gene are SNHLY and FYNNEI. V lost 3 bases and J 3 bases, leaving 17 bases between the germline ends. The CDR3: CASSDSGARQDTEAFF. CDR3 bases: TGTGCCAGCAGTGATTCGGGGGCCCGGCAGGACACTGAAGCTTTCTTT.

Only a few counts were recorded for this clonotype. The chain combines TRBV19 with TRBJ2-5, with 8 bases matching TRBD1. Germline assignment: CDR1 LNHDA and CDR2 SQIVND (reference sequence). V was clipped by 8 bases and J by 5 bases; unmatched bases: 16. This CDR3 spans 16 amino acids. This CDR3 is CASAKRQGSRMETQYF. CDR3 coding DNA: TGTGCCAGTGCCAAACGACAGGGGTCGAGAATGGAGACCCAGTACTTC.